This T cell receptor beta chain originates from a study of cytomegalovirus exposure and HLA in healthy donors. Study conclusions and caveats: Immune exposure information available was restricted to CMV serostatus. The classifier reportedly diagnosed cytomegalovirus status with high specificity and sensitivity. Judged likely to be a sequencing artifact was a cluster of highly shared sequence variants.

The V and J ends lost 0 bases and 7 bases respectively, with 7 bases between them. The CDR3 is made up of 11 amino acids. Germline V gives CDR1 SQVTM, CDR2 ANQGSEA. Vbeta (60) and Jbeta (13) primers were used in the PCR. Measured with immunoSEQ multiplex PCR; TCRdb has only the in-frame clones, and not every one. The sample gives approximately 130,000 clones, under 90% of which show up once; about 0.75% is in the top ten. The donors comprised healthy bone marrow donors. Regarding this clone: The antigen is unknown.

The sequence derives from a man younger than 35 in good health and CMV-seronegative. Material for sequencing was PBMCs. The chain carries TRBV29-1 and TRBJ2-7; D is unclear. This chain's CDR3 is CSVEDPGEQYF. The CDR3 DNA reads as TGCAGCGTTGAAGATCCCGGGGAGCAGTACTTC.